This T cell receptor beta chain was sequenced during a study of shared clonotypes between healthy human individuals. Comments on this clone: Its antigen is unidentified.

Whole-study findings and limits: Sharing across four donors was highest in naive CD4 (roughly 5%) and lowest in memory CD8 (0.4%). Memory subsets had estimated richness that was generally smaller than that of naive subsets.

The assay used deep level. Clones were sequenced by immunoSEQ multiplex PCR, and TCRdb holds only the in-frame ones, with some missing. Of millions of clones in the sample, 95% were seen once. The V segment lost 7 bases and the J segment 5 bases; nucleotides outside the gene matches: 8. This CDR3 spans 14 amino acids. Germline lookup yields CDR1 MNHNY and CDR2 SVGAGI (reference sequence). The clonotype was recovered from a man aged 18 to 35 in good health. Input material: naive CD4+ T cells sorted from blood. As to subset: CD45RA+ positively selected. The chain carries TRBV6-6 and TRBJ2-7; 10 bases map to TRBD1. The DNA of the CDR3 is TGTGCCAGCACCTTAGGACAGGGGGTGCACGAGCAGTACTTC. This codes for CASTLGQGVHEQYF.